The sequence of this T cell receptor (beta chain) was determined in a study of identifying expanded T cells in peripheral blood (dated by TCRdb to between 2018 and 2021). For the wider study: Technical replicates were generated by sequencing separate aliquots of the same genomic DNA pool, with four replicates compared pairwise.

The immunoSEQ Assay, which uses bias-controlled multiplex PCR amplification of genomic DNA, was used to profile TCRbeta CDR3 regions. The study's processing was this. To quantify the absolute abundance of each unique TCRbeta CDR3 region, the sequences were collapsed and filtered. Differential abundance was assessed using a binomial (Fisher-equivalent) model and a beta-binomial model in which time-dependent variance fitted from healthy donors was added. Any clone with fewer than 5 combined templates was excluded, and a clone was called differentially abundant if its Benjamini-Hochberg FDR was below 0.01. Beta-binomial variance was modeled as a function of total template count across the two samples using the form v = (b*log(k)+a)^2. Not all clones reach the TCRdb copy of this immuneACCESS table, which keeps in-frame sequences only. Checked studies attribute under half of the gap to unresolved V genes and leave the rest unexplained. The D gene and trimming were derived from the DNA, and the V and J assignments and clone size from that table. The sample table records some 130,000 clones; roughly 90% of these occur just once. Of the sample, around 8.2% is held by the ten largest clones.

No immune events such as infections were documented for the healthy donors during the collection period. To calibrate time-dependent variance in a beta-binomial model of T-cell clone differential abundance, blood repertoires from healthy donors were used as a training cohort. The training cohort was composed of roughly 10 healthy donors, 3 female and 7 male. An age range of about 29 to 70 years, with an average of about 39 years, was recorded for the donors. Whole blood from each healthy donor was obtained from a commercial supplier and was collected at three time points roughly 13 days apart. Genomic DNA was extracted from unsorted whole blood for immunosequencing. On this clone: Its antigen is currently not known. Base qualities are not at hand, and no much larger clone is one base apart.

Study-level results and caveats: Variance in clone template counts between roughly two-week samples significantly increased with total template count across all healthy donors. Between technical replicates the binomial model flagged 1 to 1.5 differentially abundant clones, whereas over around 2 weeks the binomial model flagged about 15 and over roughly 4 weeks about 19. The authors expected biological variance in healthy repertoires might increase further over much longer intervals such as months to years. Across all healthy-donor time intervals, the beta-binomial model significantly lowered both the number of clones called differentially abundant and the false-positive rate.

The CDR3 has 17 amino acids, counting the end cysteine and phenylalanine. CDR3 DNA is the only sequence kept; it has 51 bases, read in frame from the first base. V was cut back by 0 bases and J by 0 bases, leaving a gap of 12 bases between them. CDR1 LGHNA and CDR2 YSLEER were looked up in the germline V gene. The specimen was blood. The chain is encoded by TRBV4-3 joined to TRBJ1-5; the D gene is unclear. The source of this sequence is a person between 18 and 75 years old in good health. The CDR3 loop reads CASSQDLGAYSNQPQHF. Here is the DNA: TGCGCCAGCAGCCAAGATCTAGGTGCCTATAGCAATCAGCCCCAGCATTTT.